This passage covers 14 T cell receptor beta chains from one sample sequenced in a study of Ad26.COV2.S vaccination and SARS-CoV-2 variants. TCRdb keeps only in-frame clones here, not all; method: immunoSEQ multiplex PCR. The sample has roughly 380,000 clones, more than 75% seen once. Indicated treatment: about 20 received Ad26.COV2.S at low or high dose, single or two shots; about 5 received placebo; per-sample allocation not given. The investigators took samples on day 63 after the first vaccine or placebo injection. Sequencing used peripheral blood, obtained in a trial of Ad26.COV2.S vaccine versus placebo. The source is a person aged 18-65 years who received the Ad26.COV2.S COVID-19 vaccine or a placebo.

This chain uses TRBV18 with TRBJ2-5, with a weak D call TRBD2 (6 bases). Germline V CDR1 and CDR2: KGHSH, LQKENI. Trimming stripped 2 bases from V and 5 bases from J, with 12 bases between. The CDR3 has 14 residues. In DNA form, the CDR3 reads TGTGCCAGCTCACCAGACGCGGGGAGGGAGACCCAGTACTTC. Translated, it gives CASSPDAGRETQYF. Supplemented by reference TRBV18 and TRBJ2-5, the full variable domain reads NAGVMQNPRHLVRRRGQEARLRCSPMKGHSHVYWYRQLPEEGLKFMVYLQKENIIDESGMPKERFSAEFPKEGPSILRIQQVVRGDSAAYFCASSPDAGRETQYFGPGTRLLVL.

This chain uses TRBV4-2 with TRBJ1-2; D might be TRBD1 (5 bases). In germline, CDR1 is LGHNA, CDR2 YNFKEQ. CDR3 size: 13 residues. Deletions cut 1 base from V and 8 bases from J, with 11 bases between. In DNA form, the CDR3 reads TGTGCCAGCAGCCAAGGGGGGAGGGAGGGCTACACCTTC. It encodes CASSQGGREGYTF.

This clone turned up a few times. V gene TRBV7-2 combines with J gene TRBJ2-3; the D is unclear. Germline-derived CDR1 and CDR2 are SGHTA and FQGNSA. Between the trimmed V and J ends, which lost 2 bases and 2 bases, there was a span of 8 bases. The CDR3 has 14 residues. The CDR3 sequence: CASSLQPHTDTQYF. The CDR3 nucleotides read TGTGCCAGCAGCTTACAACCCCACACAGATACGCAGTATTTT.

This clone came up once. In this CDR3 the conserved last residue, phenylalanine or tryptophan, is missing, so a read error is likely. The DNA is left out, because the CDR3 cannot be placed on it with certainty; the CDR3 is given as TCRdb lists it. The chain is built from TRBV29-1 and TRBJ2-7. The germline V gene has CDR1 SQVTM and CDR2 ANQGSEA. The CDR3 length is 9 residues, termini included. The CDR3: CSVGWSHRL.

The CDR3 DNA reads as TGCGCCAGCAGCCAAGCGGACGGGCGGGGAGAGACCCAGTACTTC. Its protein product is CASSQADGRGETQYF. This chain joins TRBV4-3 and TRBJ2-5; the D gene is possibly TRBD2 (6 bases). V lost 1 base to trimming and J lost 4 bases, with 13 bases between them. Per germline, CDR1 LGHNA and CDR2 YSLEER. This CDR3 is built from 15 residues.

This chain joins TRBV6-2 or TRBV6-3 and TRBJ2-1; the D gene is possibly TRBD2 (6 bases). V lost 6 bases, J lost 4 bases, and 16 bases lay in between. CDR1 and CDR2 from the germline V gene are MNHEY and SVGEGT. This CDR3 contains 15 residues. The CDR3 nucleotides are TGTGCCAGCAGCCGACTAGAGGGGTCGTACAATGAGCAGTTCTTC. This gives the protein CASSRLEGSYNEQFF.

This rearrangement joins TRBV19 to TRBJ2-2; the match to TRBD2 covers 8 bases. CDR1 is LNHDA, CDR2 SQIVND, per germline (reference sequence). The CDR3 is 15 residues long. The V segment lost 5 bases and the J segment 5 bases; nucleotides outside the gene matches: 7. In DNA, the CDR3 is TGTGCCAGTAGTTCGGGCGGGGGGTTTACCGGGGAGCTGTTTTTT. Translating gives CASSSGGGFTGELFF.

The V call is TRBV10-3, the J call TRBJ2-1, with 7 bases lining up with TRBD1. The CDR3 extends over 12 amino acids. V shed 9 bases and J 6 bases; nucleotides not matched to a gene: 5. The germline V gene has CDR1 ENHRY and CDR2 SYGVKD. CDR3 region: CAIRTGGNEQFF. The CDR3 DNA reads as TGTGCCATTCGGACAGGCGGCAATGAGCAGTTCTTC.

The chain is built from TRBV5-8 and TRBJ1-2, with a weak D call TRBD1 (5 bases). The V gene's germline CDR1 is SGHTS and CDR2 YDEGEE. The CDR3 extends over 13 amino acids. V shed 4 bases and J shed 1 base, with 8 bases lying between them. This CDR3 reads CASSPGLNYGYTF. The CDR3, as DNA: TGTGCCAGCAGCCCGGGACTTAACTATGGCTACACCTTC. Supplemented by reference TRBV5-8 and TRBJ1-2, the full variable domain reads EAGVTQSPTHLIKTRGQQATLRCSPISGHTSVYWYQQALGLGLQFLLWYDEGEERNRGNFPPRFSGRQFPNYSSELNVNALELEDSALYLCASSPGLNYGYTFGSGTRLTVV.

The gene calls are TRBV27 and TRBJ1-2; D may be TRBD1 (6 bases). Germline assignment: CDR1 MNHEY and CDR2 SMNVEV (reference sequence). The CDR3 covers 14 residues. V was pared by 6 bases and J by 8 bases, with 19 bases between. As DNA, the CDR3 is TGTGCCAGCAGGGCCATCACAGGGAATGGGGGCTACACCTTC. Translating gives CASRAITGNGGYTF.

V usage is TRBV21-1 and J usage is TRBJ2-5. TRBV21-1 is classified as a pseudogene. The CDR3 is made up of 13 amino acids. The DNA for the CDR3 is TGTGCCAGCAGTAATGGGACCGTAGAGACCCAGTACTTC. It encodes CASSNGTVETQYF.

This sequence joins TRBV18 and TRBJ1-1, with 8 bases lining up with TRBD1. The V gene end was trimmed by 5 bases and the J gene end by 0 bases; junction bases not matched to a gene: 2. CDR1 and CDR2 (germline): KGHSH, LQKENI. CDR3 length: 14 residues. The CDR3 reads CASSLDRVNTEAFF. In DNA form, the CDR3 reads TGTGCCAGCTCATTGGACAGGGTGAACACTGAAGCTTTCTTT.

In its sample, this clone was seen many times. The CDR3 DNA is TGTGCCAGCAGCTCAAGACTTCTGACTAAAAACACCGGGGAGCTGTTTTTT. This codes for CASSSRLLTKNTGELFF. This chain links TRBV7-2 with TRBJ2-2, with D perhaps TRBD2 (5 bases). CDR1 SGHTA and CDR2 FQGNSA come from the germline V gene. The ends were cut back, 4 bases at V and 2 bases at J, with 17 bases in the middle. The CDR3 length is 17 residues.

This chain uses TRBV12-5 with TRBJ1-5; the D is unclear. Germline CDR1 is LGHNT and CDR2 is FRNRAP. This CDR3 has 14 amino acids. V shed 1 base and J shed 2 bases, with 6 bases lying between them. CDR3 protein: CASGLGQGNQPQHF. The DNA of the CDR3 is TGTGCTAGTGGTTTGGGTCAGGGCAATCAGCCCCAGCATTTT.